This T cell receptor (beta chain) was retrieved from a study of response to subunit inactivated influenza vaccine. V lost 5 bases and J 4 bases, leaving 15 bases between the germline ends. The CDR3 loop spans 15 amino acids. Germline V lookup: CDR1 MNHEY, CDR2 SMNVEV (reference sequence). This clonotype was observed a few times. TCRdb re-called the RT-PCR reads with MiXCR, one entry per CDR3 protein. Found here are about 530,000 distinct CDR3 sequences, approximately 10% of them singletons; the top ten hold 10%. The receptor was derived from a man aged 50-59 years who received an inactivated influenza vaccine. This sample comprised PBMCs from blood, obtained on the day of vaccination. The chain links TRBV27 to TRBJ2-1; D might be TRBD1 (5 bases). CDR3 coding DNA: TGTGCCAGCAGTCCAGGGTTTTCCCGGTACAATGAGCAGTTCTTC. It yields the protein CASSPGFSRYNEQFF.